Sequencing of this TCR beta chain was carried out in a study of tumor-infiltrating lymphocytes in primary liver carcinoma. Study in general: Sequenced samples came back with roughly 3.5 to 7.5 million productive TCRbeta reads, and the counts looked alike across tissue types.

With a constant-region primer, TCR beta cDNA was made from 450 to 500 ng of total RNA. ARM-PCR was slightly modified, and three nested multiplex PCR rounds with it gave rise to the TCR beta libraries. The first two PCR rounds, around 11 cycles each, used TRBV1-TRBV30 forward primers and a C-beta reverse primer. TCRdb called the multiplex PCR reads again in MiXCR, with one record for every CDR3 protein. The sample includes 300,000 to 350,000 distinct CDR3 sequences, roughly two thirds of them seen just once. The authors took blood RNA from unsorted whole blood and also extracted germline DNA. Around 4 milliliters of peripheral blood were drawn presurgically. As for this clonotype: Antigen specificity is unknown.

The V end was cut by 5 bases, the J end by 4 bases, with 18 bases between. CDR1 and CDR2 (germline): SGHKS, YYEKEE (reference sequence). This CDR3 comprises 15 residues. Study observations and caveats: The study used bulk unsorted samples and so did not compare CD4+ and CD8+ repertoires. Tumor-adjacent and tumor-blood pairs shared less of their repertoires than tumor region pairs shared.

The sample comprised peripheral blood. The V call is TRBV5-5, the J call TRBJ2-5; D is possibly TRBD1 (6 bases). The TCR sequence derives from a man aged 40-50 years with primary liver carcinoma and hepatitis B virus infection. CDR3 sequence: CASSPTPTGRETQYF. The CDR3 nucleotides are TGTGCCAGCAGTCCGACCCCGACAGGCCGAGAGACCCAGTACTTC.